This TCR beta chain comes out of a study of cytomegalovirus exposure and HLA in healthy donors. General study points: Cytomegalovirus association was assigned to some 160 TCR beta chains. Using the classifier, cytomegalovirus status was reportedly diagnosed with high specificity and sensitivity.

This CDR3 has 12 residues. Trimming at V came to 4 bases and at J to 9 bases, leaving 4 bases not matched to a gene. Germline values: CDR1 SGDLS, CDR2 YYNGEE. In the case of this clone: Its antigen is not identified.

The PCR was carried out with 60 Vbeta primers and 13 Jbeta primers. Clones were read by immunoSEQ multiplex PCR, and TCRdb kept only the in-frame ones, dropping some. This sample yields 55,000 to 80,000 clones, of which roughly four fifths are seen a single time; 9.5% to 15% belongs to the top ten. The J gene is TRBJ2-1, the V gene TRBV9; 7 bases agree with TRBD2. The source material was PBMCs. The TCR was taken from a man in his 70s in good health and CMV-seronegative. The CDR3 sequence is CASSPTGGEQFF. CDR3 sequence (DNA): TGTGCCAGCAGCCCCACGGGGGGTGAGCAGTTCTTC.